This TCR beta chain was obtained from a study of early stage breast cancer tumors. Overall study findings and caveats: Comparing each tissue with blood distinguished tumor from normal in most of the 16 patients. Unsorted bulk genomic DNA sequencing lacked pairing and functional marker data. Most shared enriched TCRB sequences were commonly generated ones.

Each sample had two DNA replicates, 0.45 to 0.65 ug blood or roughly 1.4 ug tissue. TCRdb keeps only in-frame clones here, not all; method: immunoSEQ multiplex PCR. The table includes tens of thousands of clones, about 75% detected once. Germline V CDR1 and CDR2: MDHEN, SYDVKM. The V and J ends lost 6 bases and 5 bases respectively, with 20 bases between them. The CDR3 extends over 15 amino acids. This clone was counted between two and nine times. What it binds is unknown. The sequence derives from a person aged 55 to 69 with breast cancer. Sequencing was done on a sample of blood. The chain recombines TRBV28 with TRBJ2-7; D might be TRBD1 (6 bases). Here the CDR3 reads CASSAPDRLTDEQYF. Written as DNA, the CDR3 is TGTGCCAGCAGCGCTCCCGACAGGCTTACTGACGAGCAGTACTTC.